These T cell receptor beta chains were read from a single sample in a study of neurological immune-mediated disorders. MiXCR, run by TCRdb on the 5' RACE reads, gives a single entry per CDR3 protein. The data contain 75,000 to 85,000 distinct CDR3 sequences, 17% of them singletons. Sequenced material: PBMCs. Receptor source: a woman aged 35 to 49 in good health. Each CDR3 is given with its conserved first and last residue. The D gene is left open where the match is weak.

v_gene: TRBV12-3/TRBV12-4
j_gene: TRBJ1-5
d_gene: NA
CDR3aa: CASSYHSNQPQHF

v_gene: TRBV6-2/TRBV6-3
j_gene: TRBJ2-7
d_gene: TRBD2
CDR3aa: CASSYFRDYGSYEQYF

v_gene: TRBV5-1
j_gene: TRBJ2-2
d_gene: NA
CDR3aa: CASSLNGEDGELFF

v_gene: TRBV20-1
j_gene: TRBJ2-3
d_gene: TRBD1
CDR3aa: CSGTGQYTDTQYF

v_gene: TRBV20-1
j_gene: TRBJ2-7
d_gene: TRBD1
CDR3aa: CSARDWDRGPDSYEQYF

v_gene: TRBV10-2
j_gene: TRBJ2-4
d_gene: TRBD2
CDR3aa: CASTPSGGATKNIQYF

v_gene: TRBV12-3/TRBV12-4
j_gene: TRBJ2-1
d_gene: NA
CDR3aa: CASSLLQNEQFF

v_gene: TRBV28
j_gene: TRBJ1-6
d_gene: NA
CDR3aa: CASSLAFSPLHF

v_gene: TRBV11-2
j_gene: TRBJ1-4
d_gene: NA
CDR3aa: CASRSLNRRSEKLFF

v_gene: TRBV6-5
j_gene: TRBJ2-1
d_gene: NA
CDR3aa: CASIYSAGVTNNEQFF

v_gene: TRBV5-1
j_gene: TRBJ2-1
d_gene: NA
CDR3aa: CASSGSRASDEQFF

v_gene: TRBV28
j_gene: TRBJ1-4
d_gene: NA
CDR3aa: CASSTGARNEKLFF

v_gene: TRBV20-1
j_gene: TRBJ1-1
d_gene: NA
CDR3aa: CSATGVGNTEAFF

v_gene: TRBV12-3/TRBV12-4
j_gene: TRBJ1-4
d_gene: NA
CDR3aa: CASSPGQHNEKLFF

v_gene: TRBV12-5
j_gene: TRBJ1-1
d_gene: NA
CDR3aa: CASGLVNTEAFF

v_gene: TRBV10-3
j_gene: TRBJ2-7
d_gene: NA
CDR3aa: CAISELDRAYEQYF

v_gene: TRBV5-4
j_gene: TRBJ1-4
d_gene: TRBD1
CDR3aa: CASSRQGMATNEKLFF

v_gene: TRBV20-1
j_gene: TRBJ1-2
d_gene: NA
CDR3aa: CSARDFREIDYGYTF

v_gene: TRBV3-1
j_gene: TRBJ2-3
d_gene: TRBD2
CDR3aa: CASSPQSPSGTDTQYF

v_gene: TRBV6-2/TRBV6-3
j_gene: TRBJ1-1
d_gene: NA
CDR3aa: CASSARGKNTEAFF

v_gene: TRBV5-1
j_gene: TRBJ2-3
d_gene: NA
CDR3aa: CASSLPGSGTLDTQYF

v_gene: TRBV7-2
j_gene: TRBJ1-5
d_gene: TRBD1
CDR3aa: CASSLDNYRGTQPQHF

v_gene: TRBV20-1
j_gene: TRBJ2-1
d_gene: NA
CDR3aa: CSARAPRVTGSSYNEQFF

v_gene: TRBV6-2/TRBV6-3
j_gene: TRBJ2-7
d_gene: NA
CDR3aa: CASSRTAPYEQYF

v_gene: TRBV6-5
j_gene: TRBJ1-1
d_gene: NA
CDR3aa: CASSKSGTQAFF

v_gene: TRBV7-2
j_gene: TRBJ1-5
d_gene: NA
CDR3aa: CASSLVSVKHSNQPQHF

v_gene: TRBV5-1
j_gene: TRBJ2-7
d_gene: TRBD1
CDR3aa: CASSSGRRDRALREQYF

v_gene: TRBV3-1
j_gene: TRBJ2-5
d_gene: TRBD2
CDR3aa: CASSQYRAGGKETQYF

v_gene: TRBV5-1
j_gene: TRBJ2-4
d_gene: NA
CDR3aa: CASSPDMAGNIQYF

v_gene: TRBV7-9
j_gene: TRBJ2-7
d_gene: NA
CDR3aa: CASSIQGLDEQYF

v_gene: TRBV19
j_gene: TRBJ2-3
d_gene: NA
CDR3aa: CASSIFEGTDTQYF

v_gene: TRBV10-3
j_gene: TRBJ1-6
d_gene: NA
CDR3aa: CATQDSSYNSPLHF

v_gene: TRBV27
j_gene: TRBJ2-5
d_gene: NA
CDR3aa: CASSLATGPQETQYF

v_gene: TRBV7-2
j_gene: TRBJ1-1
d_gene: NA
CDR3aa: CASSLAGGSGTEAFF

v_gene: TRBV7-2
j_gene: TRBJ2-1
d_gene: TRBD2
CDR3aa: CASSPVLAGGAEQFF

v_gene: TRBV7-2
j_gene: TRBJ2-5
d_gene: TRBD2
CDR3aa: CASSLAAGGQETQYF

v_gene: TRBV20-1
j_gene: TRBJ1-3
d_gene: TRBD1
CDR3aa: CSANMDRAGNTIYF

v_gene: TRBV4-2
j_gene: TRBJ2-3
d_gene: TRBD2
CDR3aa: CASSLPSGGAADTQYF

v_gene: TRBV20-1
j_gene: TRBJ2-3
d_gene: NA
CDR3aa: CSARGRLGWAGPPDTQYF

v_gene: TRBV7-8
j_gene: TRBJ1-5
d_gene: TRBD1
CDR3aa: CASSLVPGGGQPQHF

v_gene: TRBV6-2/TRBV6-3
j_gene: TRBJ2-7
d_gene: NA
CDR3aa: CASSYLSVGFSEQYF

v_gene: TRBV20-1
j_gene: TRBJ2-3
d_gene: NA
CDR3aa: CSARAPLEDRRVRTDTQYF

v_gene: TRBV27
j_gene: TRBJ2-7
d_gene: TRBD2
CDR3aa: CASSSVGAGAYEQYF

v_gene: TRBV19
j_gene: TRBJ1-5
d_gene: TRBD1
CDR3aa: CASRPGGFGNQPQHF